Below, 17 T cell receptor beta chains from the same sample are listed, as sequenced in a study of control samples from healthy donors and cancer patients. The assay was immunoSEQ multiplex PCR, and TCRdb's table has in-frame clones only and misses some. The table includes around 180,000 clones, more than 85% detected once. Sequencing used blood. The source is a woman aged 40-49 years in good health.

V gene TRBV4-1 combines with J gene TRBJ2-3, with D perhaps matching TRBD1 or TRBD2 (6 bases each). The CDR3 contains 17 residues. Germline CDR1 reads MGHRA; CDR2 reads YSYEKL. V was trimmed by 0 bases and J by 6 bases, leaving 19 bases between them. CDR3 bases: TGCGCCAGCAGCCAAGATCAATCGGGGGCCGACTGGGATACGCAGTATTTT. This codes for CASSQDQSGADWDTQYF.

This clone was recorded only once. The chain joins TRBV6-5 to TRBJ2-1, with D uncertain. Germline values: CDR1 MNHEY, CDR2 SVGAGI. The CDR3 runs to 15 residues. With 7 bases removed from V and 0 bases from J, the gap between germline ends came to 13 bases. The CDR3 region has the DNA TGTGCCAGCACCTCCCCGGACCGCTCCTACAATGAGCAGTTCTTC. Its protein is CASTSPDRSYNEQFF.

The CDR3 is CATQPPGQIGYGYTF. The CDR3 DNA follows: TGTGCCACCCAACCGCCAGGGCAAATTGGGTATGGCTACACCTTC. The chain employs TRBV5-5 and TRBJ1-2, with D possibly being TRBD1 (5 bases). This CDR3 spans 15 amino acids. Trimming took off 9 bases at V and 5 bases at J, with 23 bases between the two ends. CDR1 and CDR2 from the germline V gene are SGHKS and YYEKEE (reference sequence).

The genes are TRBV3-1 (or the pseudogene TRBV3-2) and TRBJ2-6, with 7 bases that match TRBD1. The V and J ends lost 4 bases and 0 bases, in that order; junction bases with no gene match: 12. CDR3 length: 19 amino acids. CDR1 and CDR2 from the germline V gene are LGHDT and YNNKEL (reference sequence). The CDR3 protein is CASSPRQGPSSSGANVLTF. DNA of the CDR3: TGTGCCAGCAGCCCGAGACAGGGCCCTAGTAGCTCTGGGGCCAACGTCCTGACTTTC.

The chain has TRBV4-1 and TRBJ2-7; D is unresolved. Trimming shortened V by 4 bases and J by 7 bases, and 17 bases separated the two germline ends. The germline gives CDR1 MGHRA, CDR2 YSYEKL. The CDR3 sequence is 14 residues long. The CDR3 DNA is TGCGCCAGCAGCCCTTCGACACCTTCTGAGGAGCAGTACTTC. Its protein product is CASSPSTPSEEQYF.

The chain is built from TRBV5-4 and TRBJ1-1, with no clear D. Trimming cost V 3 bases and J 4 bases, with 10 bases left between them. The CDR3 extends over 13 amino acids. The germline CDR1 and CDR2 sequences are SGHNT and YYREEE (reference sequence). CDR3 coding DNA: TGTGCCAGCAGCTCAGACGCGGCCACTGAAGCTTTCTTT. Translating it yields CASSSDAATEAFF.

The chain combines TRBV27 with TRBJ2-3; tentatively, D is TRBD2 (6 bases). Germline CDR1 reads MNHEY; CDR2 reads SMNVEV (reference sequence). The CDR3 extends over 14 amino acids. Trimming pared 3 bases from V and 0 bases from J, leaving 7 bases between. This CDR3 is CASSFAGSTDTQYF. The DNA for the CDR3 is TGTGCCAGCAGTTTTGCGGGAAGCACAGATACGCAGTATTTT.

In DNA, the CDR3 is TGTGCCAGCAGCCGAGGGGGACTAGCGGGGGGTGACACCGGGGAGCTGTTTTTT. Encoded protein: CASSRGGLAGGDTGELFF. This chain joins TRBV3-1 (or the pseudogene TRBV3-2) and TRBJ2-2; 15 bases fit TRBD2. Germline loops: CDR1 LGHDT, CDR2 YNNKEL (reference sequence). This CDR3 has 18 amino acids. V shed 4 bases and J 3 bases; nucleotides not matched to a gene: 6.

This clone has a handful of counts. This chain connects TRBV28 to TRBJ1-4, with TRBD1 matching 9 bases. This CDR3 is built from 15 residues. Germline CDR1 and CDR2: MDHEN and SYDVKM. Unmatched junction bases numbered 11, after V lost 4 bases and J lost 11 bases. CDR3: CASSSTGTGLWKLFF. The CDR3 nucleotides read TGTGCCAGCAGTTCCACCGGGACAGGGTTGTGGAAACTGTTTTTT.

The chain has TRBV5-4 and TRBJ1-1, with D tentatively TRBD1 (6 bases). The CDR3 sequence is 13 residues long. V lost 4 bases and J lost 4, with 11 bases in between. In germline, CDR1 is SGHNT, CDR2 YYREEE (reference sequence). Here the CDR3 reads CASSQGWGTEAFF. Written as DNA, the CDR3 is TGTGCCAGCAGCCAGGGGTGGGGCACTGAAGCTTTCTTT. The full variable domain, completed using reference TRBV5-4 and TRBJ1-1, is ETGVTQSPTHLIKTRGQQVTLRCSSQSGHNTVSWYQQALGQGPQFIFQYYREEENGRGNFPPRFSGLQFPNYSSELNVNALELDDSALYLCASSQGWGTEAFFGQGTRLTVV.

J is TRBJ2-3 and V is TRBV5-6; D is uncertain. The CDR3 loop spans 12 amino acids. Germline CDR1 reads SGHDT; CDR2 reads YYEEEE. Trimming shortened V by 2 bases and J by 10 bases, and 11 bases separated the two germline ends. The CDR3 is CASSFSRSAQYF. The DNA of the CDR3 is TGTGCCAGCAGCTTTAGCAGGAGTGCGCAGTATTTT.

V usage is TRBV12-3 or TRBV12-4 and J usage is TRBJ1-2; unclear D gene. The CDR3 is made up of 11 amino acids. With 6 bases removed from V and 13 bases from J, the gap between germline ends came to 15 bases. The chain's CDR3 is CASSYYGNLTF. The CDR3 bases are TGTGCCAGCAGCTATTATGGGAATCTCACCTTC.

There are a few counts of this clone. The chain is built from TRBV5-1 and TRBJ1-1; D possibly corresponds to TRBD1 (6 bases). The V gene's germline CDR1 is SGHRS and CDR2 YFSETQ. V was pared by 0 bases and J by 2 bases, with 17 bases between. The CDR3 consists of 17 residues. The CDR3 DNA is TGCGCCAGCAGCTTGGCCACAGGGAGGGCGGGAAACACTGAAGCTTTCTTT. This sequence encodes CASSLATGRAGNTEAFF.

The genes are TRBV11-2 and TRBJ2-3; no definite D call. The V gene's germline CDR1 is SGHAT and CDR2 FQNNGV. The CDR3 covers 13 residues. Trimming shortened V by 0 bases and J by 6 bases, and 7 bases separated the two germline ends. DNA of the CDR3: TGTGCCAGCAGCTTAGATATGGGGGATACGCAGTATTTT. Residues: CASSLDMGDTQYF.

The chain is built from TRBV10-3 and TRBJ1-2, with TRBD1 matching 7 bases. Germline values: CDR1 ENHRY, CDR2 SYGVKD. With V trimmed by 7 bases and J by 2 bases, 7 bases remained unmatched. The CDR3 extends over 14 amino acids. The CDR3 sequence: CAITSPGQNYGYTF. CDR3 DNA: TGTGCCATCACCTCACCGGGACAGAACTATGGCTACACCTTC.

The V gene is TRBV7-8, the J gene TRBJ1-3; D gene uncertain. This CDR3 region has 14 residues. Between the trimmed V and J ends, which lost 2 bases and 2 bases, there was a span of 7 bases. The germline V gene encodes CDR1 SGHVS and CDR2 FQNEAQ. The CDR3 region is CASSLQTAGNTIYF. CDR3 DNA: TGTGCCAGCAGCTTACAGACCGCTGGAAACACCATATATTTT.

The chain recombines TRBV10-3 with TRBJ1-2; 7 nucleotides match TRBD1. The length of the CDR3 is 18 residues. CDR1 is ENHRY and CDR2 is SYGVKD in the germline V gene. V dropped 0 bases and J dropped 4; count of bases not matched to a gene: 14. The CDR3 sequence is CAISESATGGDRSYGYTF. CDR3 sequence (DNA): TGTGCCATCAGTGAGTCTGCGACCGGGGGGGACAGAAGCTATGGCTACACCTTC.